The 7 T cell receptor beta chains below were found in one sample sequenced in a study of human T cells and chemical hapten exposure. TCRdb called the RACE reads again in MiXCR, with one record for every CDR3 protein. The sample lists 95,000 to 150,000 distinct CDR3 sequences; 13% were seen once. Noted time point: pre-sensitization, week 0. This sample's treatment: therapeutic diphenylcyclopropenone sensitization with weekly scalp DPC. The source material was whole blood, sampled in connection with sensitization to the hapten diphenylcyclopropenone (DPC). These receptors were obtained from a woman aged 18-35 years with alopecia areata. Some clones in this sample may be carry-over from other donors' samples.

The chain recombines TRBV9 with TRBJ2-7; a weak D match, TRBD1 (6 bases). V was trimmed by 4 bases and J by 2 bases, leaving 13 bases between them. The germline CDR1 and CDR2 sequences are SGDLS and YYNGEE. CDR3 length: 14 residues. CDR3 in amino acids: CASSQGQGAYEQYF. CDR3 sequence (DNA): TGTGCCAGCAGCCAGGGGCAGGGAGCCTACGAGCAGTACTTC.

This clonotype was found many times. This chain joins TRBV4-2 and TRBJ1-4; D remains unclear. Trimming took off 0 bases at V and 4 bases at J, with 15 bases between the two ends. CDR1 is LGHNA and CDR2 is YNFKEQ in the germline V gene. The length of the CDR3 is 17 residues. The CDR3, as DNA: TGTGCCAGCAGCCAAGATAACGGACGGAAACTTAATGAAAAACTGTTTTTT. This gives the protein CASSQDNGRKLNEKLFF.

This clonotype was seen ten or more times. The V and J genes are TRBV20-1 and TRBJ1-2; 7 bases fit TRBD1. With V trimmed by 3 bases and J by 6 bases, 7 bases remained unmatched. This CDR3 has 13 residues. Germline CDR1 and CDR2: DFQATT and SNEGSKA (reference sequence). The CDR3 region is CSARDDRVNGYTF. CDR3 DNA: TGCAGTGCTAGGGATGACAGGGTTAATGGCTACACCTTC.

This clonotype has a handful of counts. The CDR3 DNA reads as TGTGCCAGCAGCTGGCTAGCCAAAAACATTCAGTACTTC. Its protein product is CASSWLAKNIQYF. The genes are TRBV12-3 or TRBV12-4 and TRBJ2-4; no definite D call. V was cut by 6 bases and J by 0 bases, with 6 bases left in between. This CDR3 contains 13 residues.

At least ten counts were recorded for this clonotype. The rearrangement joins TRBV12-3 or TRBV12-4 to TRBJ1-1, with 8 bases lining up with TRBD1. The CDR3 loop spans 12 amino acids. Trimming at V came to 3 bases and at J to 7 bases, leaving 1 base not matched to a gene. The CDR3 nucleotides are TGTGCCAGCAGTTTTACAGGGGGTGAAGCTTTCTTT. This codes for CASSFTGGEAFF.

This clonotype was detected only a few times. The chain uses TRBV25-1 and TRBJ1-5; D unresolved. This CDR3 region has 16 residues. The V gene lost 4 bases and the J gene lost 0 bases, with 13 bases spanning the gap. Germline V CDR1 and CDR2: MGHDK, SYGVNS. In DNA, the CDR3 is TGTGCCAGCAGTGGAGGCGGCAGATATAGCAATCAGCCCCAGCATTTT. Translation: CASSGGGRYSNQPQHF.

The chain recombines TRBV9 with TRBJ1-1; possibly TRBD1 for D (5 bases). CDR1 is SGDLS, CDR2 YYNGEE, per germline. The V and J ends lost 0 bases and 8 bases respectively, with 17 bases between them. The CDR3 is 15 residues long. CDR3 sequence (DNA): TGTGCCAGCAGCGTAGACACAGGACCTTCCTGGGAAGCTTTCTTT. Protein sequence: CASSVDTGPSWEAFF.